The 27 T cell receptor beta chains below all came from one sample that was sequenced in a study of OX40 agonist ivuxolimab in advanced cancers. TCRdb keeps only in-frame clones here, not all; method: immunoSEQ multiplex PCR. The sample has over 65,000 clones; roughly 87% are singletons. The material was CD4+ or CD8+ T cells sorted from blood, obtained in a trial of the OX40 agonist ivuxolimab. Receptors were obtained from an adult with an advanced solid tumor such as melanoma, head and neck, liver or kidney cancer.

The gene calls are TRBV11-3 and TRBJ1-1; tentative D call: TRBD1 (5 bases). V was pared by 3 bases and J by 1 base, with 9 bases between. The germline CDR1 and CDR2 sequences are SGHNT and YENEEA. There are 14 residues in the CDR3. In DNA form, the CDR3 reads TGTGCCAGCAGCTTTGACAGTGAGAACACTGAAGCTTTCTTT. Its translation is CASSFDSENTEAFF.

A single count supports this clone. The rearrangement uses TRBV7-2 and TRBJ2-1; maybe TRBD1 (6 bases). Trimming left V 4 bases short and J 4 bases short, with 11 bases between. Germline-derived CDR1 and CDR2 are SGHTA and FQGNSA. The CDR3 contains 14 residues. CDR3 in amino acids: CASSSVGAYNEQFF. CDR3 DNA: TGTGCCAGCAGCTCCGTGGGGGCATACAATGAGCAGTTCTTC.

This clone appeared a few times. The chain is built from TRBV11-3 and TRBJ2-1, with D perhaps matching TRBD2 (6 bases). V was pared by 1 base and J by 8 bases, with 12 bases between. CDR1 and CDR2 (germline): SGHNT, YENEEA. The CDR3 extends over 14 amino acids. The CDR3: CASSLVAGSHEQFF. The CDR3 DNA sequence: TGTGCCAGCAGCTTAGTTGCGGGAAGCCATGAGCAGTTCTTC.

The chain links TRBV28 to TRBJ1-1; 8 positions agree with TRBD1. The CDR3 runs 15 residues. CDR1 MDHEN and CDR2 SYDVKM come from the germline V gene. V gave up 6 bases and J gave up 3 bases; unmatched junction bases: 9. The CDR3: CASSSSGGEYTEAFF. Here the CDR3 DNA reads TGTGCCAGCAGCTCCTCAGGGGGCGAGTACACTGAAGCTTTCTTT.

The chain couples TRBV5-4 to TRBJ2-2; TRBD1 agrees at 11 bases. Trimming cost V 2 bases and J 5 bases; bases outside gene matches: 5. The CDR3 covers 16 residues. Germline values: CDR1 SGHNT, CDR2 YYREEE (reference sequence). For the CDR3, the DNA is TGTGCCAGCAGCTTAGGCGGGACAGGGGGGACCGGGGAGCTGTTTTTT. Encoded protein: CASSLGGTGGTGELFF. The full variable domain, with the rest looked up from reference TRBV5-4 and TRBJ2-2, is ETGVTQSPTHLIKTRGQQVTLRCSSQSGHNTVSWYQQALGQGPQFIFQYYREEENGRGNFPPRFSGLQFPNYSSELNVNALELDDSALYLCASSLGGTGGTGELFFGEGSRLTVL.

CDR3 amino acids: CASSAPREGYGYTF. Here the CDR3 DNA reads TGTGCCAGCAGCGCCCCGCGAGAGGGGTATGGCTACACCTTC. This rearrangement joins TRBV28 to TRBJ1-2; D possibly corresponds to TRBD1 (5 bases). V dropped 6 bases and J dropped 5 bases, with 16 bases sitting between them. The CDR3 covers 14 residues. Germline CDR1 reads MDHEN; CDR2 reads SYDVKM.

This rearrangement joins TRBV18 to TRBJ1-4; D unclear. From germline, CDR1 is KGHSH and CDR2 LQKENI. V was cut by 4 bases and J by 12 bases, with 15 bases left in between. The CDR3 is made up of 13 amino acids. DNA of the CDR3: TGTGCCAGCTCACAGGCTGTGGGGAGAGAACTGTTTTTT. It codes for CASSQAVGRELFF.

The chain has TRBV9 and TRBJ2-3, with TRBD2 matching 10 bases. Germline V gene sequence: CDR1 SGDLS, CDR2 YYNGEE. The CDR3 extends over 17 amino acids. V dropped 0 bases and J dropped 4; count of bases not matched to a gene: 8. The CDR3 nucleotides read TGTGCCAGCAGCGTAGCGGCTAGCGGGAGAGCAGCAGATACGCAGTATTTT. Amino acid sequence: CASSVAASGRAADTQYF.

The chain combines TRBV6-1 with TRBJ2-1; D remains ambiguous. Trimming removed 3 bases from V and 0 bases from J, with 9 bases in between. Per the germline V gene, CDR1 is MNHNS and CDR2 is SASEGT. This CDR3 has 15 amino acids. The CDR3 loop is CASSELTSSYNEQFF. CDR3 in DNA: TGTGCCAGCAGTGAGTTGACGAGCTCCTACAATGAGCAGTTCTTC.

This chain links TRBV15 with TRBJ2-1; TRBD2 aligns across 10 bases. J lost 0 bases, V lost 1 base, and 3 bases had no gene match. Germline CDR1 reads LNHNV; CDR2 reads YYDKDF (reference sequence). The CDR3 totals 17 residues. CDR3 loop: CATSRGRLAGSYNEQFF. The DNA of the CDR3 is TGTGCCACCAGCAGAGGAAGACTAGCGGGCTCCTACAATGAGCAGTTCTTC.

CDR3 protein: CASSFTDLNYGYTF. In nucleotides, the CDR3 is TGTGCCAGCAGCTTTACAGACCTTAACTATGGCTACACCTTC. V usage is TRBV5-8 and J usage is TRBJ1-2, with D uncertain. Germline assignment: CDR1 SGHTS and CDR2 YDEGEE. V shed 2 bases and J shed 1 base, with 9 bases lying between them. The CDR3 is 14 residues long.

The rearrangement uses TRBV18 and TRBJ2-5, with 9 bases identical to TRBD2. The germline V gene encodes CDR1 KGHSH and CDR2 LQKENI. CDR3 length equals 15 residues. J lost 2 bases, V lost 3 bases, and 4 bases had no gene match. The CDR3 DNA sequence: TGTGCCAGCTCACCGGATAGCGGGGGACAAGAGACCCAGTACTTC. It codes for CASSPDSGGQETQYF.

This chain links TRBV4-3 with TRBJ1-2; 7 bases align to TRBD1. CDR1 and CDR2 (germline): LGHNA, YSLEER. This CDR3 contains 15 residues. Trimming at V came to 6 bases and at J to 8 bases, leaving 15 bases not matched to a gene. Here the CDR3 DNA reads TGCGCCAGCAGTCAGCTGACAGGGTTGTCGGGCGGCTACACCTTC. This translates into CASSQLTGLSGGYTF.

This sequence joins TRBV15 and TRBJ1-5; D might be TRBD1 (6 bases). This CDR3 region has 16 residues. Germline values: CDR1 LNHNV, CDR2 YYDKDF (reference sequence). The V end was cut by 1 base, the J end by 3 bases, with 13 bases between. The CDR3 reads CATSRGRTELNQPQHF. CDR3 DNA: TGTGCCACCAGCAGAGGTCGGACAGAACTCAATCAGCCCCAGCATTTT.

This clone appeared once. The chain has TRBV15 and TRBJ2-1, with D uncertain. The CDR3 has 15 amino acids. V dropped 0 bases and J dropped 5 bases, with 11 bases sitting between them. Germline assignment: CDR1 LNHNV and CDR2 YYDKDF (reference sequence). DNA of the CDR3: TGTGCCACCAGCAGAGACCCCGGGCCCAACAATGAGCAGTTCTTC. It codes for CATSRDPGPNNEQFF.

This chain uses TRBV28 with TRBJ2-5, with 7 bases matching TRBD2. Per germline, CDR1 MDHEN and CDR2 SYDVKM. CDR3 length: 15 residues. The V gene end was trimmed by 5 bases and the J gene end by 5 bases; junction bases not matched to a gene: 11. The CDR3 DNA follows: TGTGCCAGCAGTCTGGGGGGAGAGGGAGGGGAGACCCAGTACTTC. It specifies CASSLGGEGGETQYF.

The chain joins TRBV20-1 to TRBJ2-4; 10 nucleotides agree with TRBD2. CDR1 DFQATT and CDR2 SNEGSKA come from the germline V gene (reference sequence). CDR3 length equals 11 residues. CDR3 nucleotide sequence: TGCGTTGCCGGGACTAGCGACATTCAGTACTTC. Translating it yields CVAGTSDIQYF.

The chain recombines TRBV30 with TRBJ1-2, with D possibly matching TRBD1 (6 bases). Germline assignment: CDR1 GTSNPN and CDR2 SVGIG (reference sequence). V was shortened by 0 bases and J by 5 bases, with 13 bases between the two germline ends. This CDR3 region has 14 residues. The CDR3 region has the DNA TGTGCCTGGAGTGTCATCGGGGGCGGGTATGGCTACACCTTC. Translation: CAWSVIGGGYGYTF.

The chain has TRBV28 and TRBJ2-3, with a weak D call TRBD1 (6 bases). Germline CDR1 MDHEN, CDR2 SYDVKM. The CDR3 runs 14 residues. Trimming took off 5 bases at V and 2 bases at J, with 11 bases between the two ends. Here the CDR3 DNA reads TGTGCCAGCAGTCCAGGGGATAACACAGATACGCAGTATTTT. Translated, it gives CASSPGDNTDTQYF.

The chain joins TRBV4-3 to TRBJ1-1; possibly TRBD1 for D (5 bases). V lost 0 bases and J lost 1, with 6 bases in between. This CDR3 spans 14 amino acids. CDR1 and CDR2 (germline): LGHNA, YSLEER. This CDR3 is CASSQDRENTEAFF. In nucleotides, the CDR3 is TGCGCCAGCAGCCAAGACAGGGAGAACACTGAAGCTTTCTTT.

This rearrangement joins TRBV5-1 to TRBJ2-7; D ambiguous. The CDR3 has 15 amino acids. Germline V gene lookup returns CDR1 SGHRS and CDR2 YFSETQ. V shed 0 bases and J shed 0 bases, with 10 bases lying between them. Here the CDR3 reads CASSLEQPSSYEQYF. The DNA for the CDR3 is TGCGCCAGCAGCTTGGAACAGCCGAGCTCCTACGAGCAGTACTTC.

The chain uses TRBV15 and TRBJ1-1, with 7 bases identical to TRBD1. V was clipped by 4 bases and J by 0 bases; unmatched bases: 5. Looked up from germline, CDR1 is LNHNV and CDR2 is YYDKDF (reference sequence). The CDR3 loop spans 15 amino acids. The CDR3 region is CATSKDRVMNTEAFF. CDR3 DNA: TGTGCCACCAGCAAAGACAGGGTGATGAACACTGAAGCTTTCTTT.

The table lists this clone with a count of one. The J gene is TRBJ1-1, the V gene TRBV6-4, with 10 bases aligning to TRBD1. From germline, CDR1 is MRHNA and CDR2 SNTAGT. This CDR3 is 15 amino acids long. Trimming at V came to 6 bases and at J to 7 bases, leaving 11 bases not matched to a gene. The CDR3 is CASRAGTGEGYEAFF. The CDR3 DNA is TGTGCCAGCAGAGCCGGGACAGGGGAGGGGTATGAAGCTTTCTTT.

The CDR3 DNA is TGTGCAGGGGCTAGCGACTACGAGCAGTACTTC. Residues: CAGASDYEQYF. The V gene is TRBV7-9, the J gene TRBJ2-7, with D possibly TRBD2 on 6 matching bases. The CDR3 has 11 amino acids. Germline V gene sequence: CDR1 SEHNR, CDR2 FQNEAQ (reference sequence).

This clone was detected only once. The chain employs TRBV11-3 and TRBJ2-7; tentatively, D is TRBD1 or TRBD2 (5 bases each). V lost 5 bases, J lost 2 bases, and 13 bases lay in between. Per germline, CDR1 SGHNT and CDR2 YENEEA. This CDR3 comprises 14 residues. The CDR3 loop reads CASSQRGRAYEQYF. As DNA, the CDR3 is TGTGCCAGCAGCCAACGGGGCAGGGCCTACGAGCAGTACTTC.

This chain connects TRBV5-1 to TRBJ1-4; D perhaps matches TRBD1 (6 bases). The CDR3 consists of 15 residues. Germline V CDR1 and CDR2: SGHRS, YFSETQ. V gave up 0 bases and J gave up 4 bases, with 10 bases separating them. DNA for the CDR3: TGCGCCAGCAGCTTGGGGGGGCAGGATAATGAAAAACTGTTTTTT. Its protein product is CASSLGGQDNEKLFF.

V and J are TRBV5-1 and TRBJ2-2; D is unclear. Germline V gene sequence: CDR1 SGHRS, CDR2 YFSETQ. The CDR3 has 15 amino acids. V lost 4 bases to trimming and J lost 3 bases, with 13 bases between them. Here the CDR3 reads CASSQEVPDTGELFF. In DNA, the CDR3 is TGCGCCAGCAGCCAAGAAGTACCGGACACCGGGGAGCTGTTTTTT.